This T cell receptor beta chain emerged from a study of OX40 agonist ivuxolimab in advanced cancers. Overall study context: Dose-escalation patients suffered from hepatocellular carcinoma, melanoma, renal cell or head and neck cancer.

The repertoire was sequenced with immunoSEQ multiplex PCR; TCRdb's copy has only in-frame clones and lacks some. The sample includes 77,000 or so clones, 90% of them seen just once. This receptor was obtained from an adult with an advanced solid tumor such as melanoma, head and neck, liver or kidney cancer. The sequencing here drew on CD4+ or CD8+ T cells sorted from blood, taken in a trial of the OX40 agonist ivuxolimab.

This CDR3 is CASSQSSSTDTQYF. Written as DNA, the CDR3 is TGTGCCAGCAGCCAGAGTTCTAGCACAGATACGCAGTATTTT. J is TRBJ2-3 and V is TRBV5-4; D gene unclear. Germline-derived CDR1 and CDR2 are SGHNT and YYREEE (reference sequence). The ends were cut back, 4 bases at V and 0 bases at J, with 9 bases in the middle. CDR3 length: 14 residues.